The entry that follows covers one TCR beta chain sequence. Donors of Cohort 3 who recovered were those that had two negative PCRs, clearance, or symptom resolution. The data are from a study of blood T cell repertoires in COVID-19. Study overall: Spain, Italy and the United States supplied samples that represented acute and convalescent COVID-19. T cells, B-cell-depleted T cells, or PBMCs provided the cDNA or gDNA that served as material.

The CDR3 spans 14 residues. The germline V gene encodes CDR1 WSHSY and CDR2 SAAADI. J was trimmed by 7 bases and V by 5 bases; bases with no gene match: 7. Clones were sequenced by immunoSEQ multiplex PCR, and TCRdb holds only the in-frame ones, with some missing. The sample has 300,000 to 350,000 clones; roughly 88% are singletons. Sequences were obtained from PBMCs or T cells enriched from blood (not recorded which). The clonotype originates from a man aged 25 to 40 who had recovered from COVID-19. The V gene is TRBV10-2, the J gene TRBJ2-1; 8 bases align to TRBD2. CDR3 sequence: CASSSPGGLNEQFF. CDR3 DNA: TGCGCCAGCAGTTCCCCGGGGGGGCTTAATGAGCAGTTCTTC.